Listed below are T cell receptor beta chains from one sample, sequenced in a study of T cells after yellow fever vaccination. One entry per CDR3 protein, called by TCRdb with MiXCR from the 5' RACE reads. Altogether over 300,000 distinct CDR3 sequences are present, around 4% being singletons, with the ten largest covering around a quarter. Sequences were derived from PBMCs, sampled on the day of the yellow fever booster vaccination. The source is a young man who received the YFV17D yellow fever vaccine. The conserved cysteine and the conserved F or W are not part of the CDR3 here. A D gene is named only where the DNA matches it firmly. Some rows mark clone size as missing; the rest say once, few, many or name a class of expanded clone.

>TRBJ2-3|13|TRBD2|TRBV13|many
ASSSGTSGVETQY
>TRBJ1-2|14|NA|TRBV5-5|NA
ASSLGQMLANYGYT
>TRBJ2-3|14|NA|TRBV20-1|many
SARAGGAESTDTQY
>TRBJ2-3|8|NA|TRBV7-6|many
AVGTDTQY
>TRBJ1-2|11|NA|TRBV6-2/TRBV6-3|NA
ASSYVSNYGYT
>TRBJ2-3|12|NA|TRBV24-1|NA
ATSDLYVTDTQY
>TRBJ2-3|14|NA|TRBV20-1|many
SAEARGGHRTDTQY
>TRBJ2-7|10|NA|TRBV5-5|NA
ASSLAGFEQY
>TRBJ2-3|10|NA|TRBV4-3|few
ASGKTGDTQY
>TRBJ1-3|14|NA|TRBV23-1|NA
ASPFLGAYSGNTIY
>TRBJ2-3|14|TRBD1|TRBV6-5|few
ASRARWTGDTDTQY
>TRBJ2-4|11|NA|TRBV5-4|NA
ASSFGGPDIQY
>TRBJ2-1|11|NA|TRBV10-1|NA
ASSELLGNEQF
>TRBJ2-5|13|TRBD2|TRBV4-1|many
ASRVRAGGQETQY
>TRBJ1-5|11|NA|TRBV10-2|few
ATTGSIAQPQH
>TRBJ2-1|13|TRBD2|TRBV5-4|few
ASSLGGGFPNEQF
>TRBJ2-3|12|TRBD1|TRBV7-2|many
ASSLVLSGGTQY
>TRBJ2-6|17|NA|TRBV4-2|few
ASSQYQGPTFSGANVLT
>TRBJ2-2|13|NA|TRBV5-1|few
ASSTMTGDTGELF
>TRBJ1-1|9|TRBD1|TRBV12-3/TRBV12-4|many
ASSGTGEAF
>TRBJ2-2|10|NA|TRBV5-6|many
ASSAGTGELF
>TRBJ2-2|13|NA|TRBV9|many
ASSVVFANTGELF
>TRBJ2-5|14|NA|TRBV27|many
ASSFEGGASRETQY
>TRBJ2-7|11|NA|TRBV20-1|many
SARAGPSYEQY
>TRBJ2-7|17|TRBD2|TRBV7-9|many
ASSSWRAGGRNWTTEQY
>TRBJ1-2|14|NA|TRBV19|few
ASSRTQRDPNYGYT
>TRBJ2-5|12|NA|TRBV7-9|many
ASSLEFPEETQY
>TRBJ2-3|11|TRBD2|TRBV6-5|many
ATRGGPTDTQY
>TRBJ2-7|15|NA|TRBV7-8|NA
ASSLGPWGGGLYEQY
>TRBJ2-1|14|NA|TRBV6-5|few
ASSPTGTDVYGEQF
>TRBJ2-2|14|TRBD1|TRBV10-3|NA
AIVEPGTGRAGELF
>TRBJ2-1|15|TRBD2|TRBV11-3|few
ASSLDPSGGIGDEQF
>TRBJ1-2|9|NA|TRBV7-9|many
ASSPGFGYT
>TRBJ2-3|16|TRBD2|TRBV27|many
ASNVAAGGQPPSDTQY
>TRBJ1-2|12|TRBD1|TRBV18|NA
ASSPWTGTYGYT
>TRBJ2-7|14|TRBD2|TRBV7-6|NA
ASSSPAGENKDEQY
>TRBJ2-3|12|NA|TRBV5-1|many
ASSLAASTDTQY
>TRBJ2-6|13|NA|TRBV10-2|few
ASSALGSGANVLT
>TRBJ1-6|12|NA|TRBV5-1|NA
ASRIGARNSPLH